The following is a T cell receptor (beta chain) sequence with its context. Antigen: not known. This entry belongs to a study of T cell responses to AZD1222 COVID-19 vaccine. Study-level information: Second-dose schedules of about 4 or about 12 weeks were combined.

Method: immunoSEQ multiplex PCR; TCRdb's copy keeps in-frame clones and lacks some. This sample yields under 150,000 clones, of which approximately 92% are seen a single time; more than 4.5% belongs to the top ten. Trimming removed 6 bases from V and 3 bases from J; junction bases left unmatched: 12. CDR1 is MNHEY and CDR2 is SMNVEV in the germline V gene (reference sequence). The length of the CDR3 is 16 residues. Study results and limitations: Baseline seropositivity characterized only a handful of AZD1222 recipients. Breadth and depth of Spike-specific TCRs rose after two AZD1222 doses.

V gene TRBV27 combines with J gene TRBJ1-2; 8 nucleotides agree with TRBD1. The input for sequencing was peripheral blood, taken on day 0 of AZD1222 vaccination. The clonotype was recovered from an adult in good health. Here the CDR3 reads CASSRLDRVGDYGYTF. CDR3 sequence (DNA): TGTGCCAGCAGCCGCCTGGACAGGGTAGGGGACTATGGCTACACCTTC.